This is a list of T cell receptor beta chains from one sample in a study of PD-L1 blockade in urothelial cancer. TCRdb's copy holds only in-frame clones and misses some; the assay was immunoSEQ multiplex PCR. The table lists tens of thousands of clones, 87% of them singletons. Here the sequenced sample was PBMCs, taken around atezolizumab (anti-PD-L1) treatment. The receptors were sampled from a man aged 50 to 59 with urothelial cancer. Each CDR3 is given without its conserved first and last residue.

>TRBJ1-4|TRBV19
ASSLTGQKNEKLF
>TRBJ2-5|TRBV5-6
ASSLYAETQY
>TRBJ2-2|TRBV28
ASSLSEGTPGTGELF
>TRBJ2-7|TRBV11-2
ASSSRQGSYEQY
>TRBJ2-7|TRBV27
ASSRSRSSYEQY
>TRBJ2-2|TRBV27
ASGSSGSYPGELF
>TRBJ2-7|TRBV7-9
ASSLESGPIYEQY
>TRBJ2-7|TRBV6-5
ASSYSPTGGSYEQY
>TRBJ2-3|TRBV30
AWGQGRDTQY
>TRBJ2-7|TRBV27
ASSLRGGRGYEQY
>TRBJ2-7|TRBV9
ASSPGRGYEQY
>TRBJ2-7|TRBV7-2
ASSLSPSGHYEQY
>TRBJ1-3|TRBV27
ASSTNRGAGSGNTIY
>TRBJ2-5|TRBV9
ASSAVRGREETQY
>TRBJ2-1|TRBV19
ASKLEDFSYNEQF
>TRBJ1-1|TRBV11-2
ASSPADSTEAF
>TRBJ2-2|TRBV10-3
ATGVGANTGELF
>TRBJ2-7|TRBV9
ASSVGSEQY
>TRBJ1-6|TRBV5-4
ASSSPDRDFANSPLH
>TRBJ2-1|TRBV10-2
ASSESVQETSYNEQF
>TRBJ2-1|TRBV19
ASSRQGEHEQF
>TRBJ2-5|TRBV18
ASSPLATSGRIQQETQY
>TRBJ2-2|TRBV5-1
ASSLLGGANTGELF
>TRBJ2-2|TRBV15
ATSVQGTANTGELF
>TRBJ2-7|TRBV6-5
ASSKTQGNYEQY
>TRBJ2-4|TRBV21-1
ASSTAGTGDLTKNIQY
>TRBJ2-3|TRBV11-3
ASSVDRNTDTQY
>TRBJ1-2|TRBV6-5
ASSYPSGQGYYGYT
>TRBJ2-1|TRBV7-3
ASSPTSGGADGSYNEQF
>TRBJ2-7|TRBV6-5
ASSQTSGRSYEQY
>TRBJ2-7|TRBV6-5
ASSLLAGAGYEQY
>TRBJ2-3|TRBV11-2
ASRGGWVAGDSSTDTQY
>TRBJ2-4|TRBV5-8
ASSQEVMVKNIQY
>TRBJ1-2|TRBV5-8
ASSLLGVTNYGYT
>TRBJ1-2|TRBV6-5
ASTRGQGKGYT
>TRBJ2-3|TRBV2
ATRAGEVTKGQY
>TRBJ2-3|TRBV10-3
AVRGTASTDTQY
>TRBJ2-7|TRBV29-1
SVESAAHEQY
>TRBJ1-1|TRBV2
ASRYRGSTEAF
>TRBJ2-5|TRBV7-9
ASSRRSLQETQY
>TRBJ2-2|TRBV7-2
ASSITGELF
>TRBJ2-5|TRBV29-1
SVGQQETQY
>TRBJ2-5|TRBV27
ASSLLGREETQY
>TRBJ2-3|TRBV6-1
ASKELAAGPDTQY
>TRBJ2-3|TRBV4-1
ASSQLSGHTDTQY
>TRBJ2-3|TRBV15
ATSSFGSSADTQY
>TRBJ2-5|TRBV7-9
ASSLDFSNFETQY
>TRBJ1-1|TRBV30
AWSRPRSGGAGNTEAF
>TRBJ2-7|TRBV27
ASTPTGRNEQY
>TRBJ2-3|TRBV5-5
ASSIAEYTQY
>TRBJ2-7|TRBV30
AWSRTMRDRGRRNNEQY
>TRBJ2-7|TRBV11-2
ASSSSAGEQY
>TRBJ2-5|TRBV2
ARSTGWETQY
>TRBJ2-7|TRBV27
ASSSDRGLRPYEQY
>TRBJ2-1|TRBV29-1
SVGPGSYNEQF